This record concerns one T cell receptor (beta chain) sequence. Its target is not known. As every portion of the isolated RNA was reverse transcribed, the sequencing read expressed TCRB transcripts. This table comes from immunoSEQ multiplex PCR, and its TCRdb copy is limited to in-frame clones, with some not included. The sample includes around 300,000 clones, around 13% of them seen just once. These data are taken from a study of beta chain features in type 1 diabetes. On the study more broadly: Cells sorted and examined across all samples totaled 107,917,701. Study-wide results and limits: Across patients, naive, central memory and Treg TCRB repertoires exhibited apparently greater similarity than was observed across healthy donors. In all four CD4+ subsets, TCRB CDR3 length was significantly, moderately reduced in type 1 diabetes.

Germline V gives CDR1 GTSNPN, CDR2 SVGIG (reference sequence). The CDR3 is 15 residues long. Germline trimming cut 0 bases from V and 4 bases from J; bases unmatched to any gene: 3. The rearrangement uses TRBV30 and TRBJ2-2, with 9 bases that match TRBD2. The sequenced sample consisted of central memory CD4+ T cells from blood. The origin of this receptor is a man in his thirties or forties in good health. CDR3 sequence reads: CAWSVGTSPTGELFF. In DNA form, the CDR3 reads TGTGCCTGGAGTGTGGGGACTAGCCCCACCGGGGAGCTGTTTTTT.